Presented here are 13 T cell receptor beta chains from one specimen sequenced in a study of beta chain features in type 1 diabetes. Study results and caveats: Moderately but significantly shorter TCRB CDR3s were found in Type 1 diabetes patients in all four CD4+ subsets.

For these TCRs, the target antigens are not known. The study reverse transcribed the entire isolated RNA, so it sequenced expressed TCRB transcripts. Sequencing was performed with immunoSEQ multiplex PCR; in TCRdb, only in-frame clones are kept and a portion is missing. The sample holds more than 95,000 clones, 25% to 30% seen once. Sequenced material: central memory CD4+ T cells from blood. These receptors originate from a young woman with type 1 diabetes.

The chain couples TRBV2 to TRBJ2-1; TRBD2 matches 10 bases. Germline CDR1 and CDR2: SNHLY and FYNNEI. Unmatched junction bases numbered 4, after V lost 7 bases and J lost 1 base. This CDR3 has 15 residues. This chain's CDR3 is CASIRTSGSYNEQFF. The CDR3 region has the DNA TGTGCCAGCATTCGGACTAGCGGTTCCTACAATGAGCAGTTCTTC.

The sample holds a few counts of this clone. The V call is TRBV5-4, the J call TRBJ2-1, with 13 bases fitting TRBD2. The CDR3 extends over 17 amino acids. From germline, CDR1 is SGHNT and CDR2 YYREEE (reference sequence). Losses at the gene ends were 4 bases for V and 7 bases for J; bases not matched to a gene: 11. The CDR3 nucleotides are TGTGCCAGCAGCCCTATGACTAGCGGGAGGAATGGAAATGAGCAGTTCTTC. Its protein is CASSPMTSGRNGNEQFF. Variable domain in full (rest from reference TRBV5-4 and TRBJ2-1): ETGVTQSPTHLIKTRGQQVTLRCSSQSGHNTVSWYQQALGQGPQFIFQYYREEENGRGNFPPRFSGLQFPNYSSELNVNALELDDSALYLCASSPMTSGRNGNEQFFGPGTRLTVL.

This clone was seen only a few times. V is TRBV7-2 and J is TRBJ2-1; D call uncertain. Per germline, CDR1 SGHTA and CDR2 FQGNSA. The CDR3 is 15 amino acids. Trimming cost V 2 bases and J 5 bases, with 13 bases left between them. The CDR3 DNA reads as TGTGCCAGCAGCTTAAGTCGGTCTGGGCACAATGAGCAGTTCTTC. It is translated as CASSLSRSGHNEQFF.

Remarks on this clone: The identical CDR3 is also encoded by other nucleotide sequences in the sample. The V gene is TRBV28, the J gene TRBJ2-7; TRBD1 matches at 7 bases. The V gene's germline CDR1 is MDHEN and CDR2 SYDVKM. V lost 2 bases to trimming and J lost 2 bases; unmatched junction nucleotides: 6. The CDR3 is 15 residues long. The CDR3 DNA reads as TGTGCCAGCAGTTTAGTGACCGGGACAGCCTACGAGCAGTACTTC. Residues: CASSLVTGTAYEQYF.

The chain uses TRBV6-7 and TRBJ1-5; D may be TRBD1 (5 bases). TRBV6-7 is designated an ORF whose function remains uncertain. The V end was cut by 10 bases, the J end by 6 bases, with 10 bases between. This CDR3 region has 11 residues. The CDR3 region is CANSRVQPQHF. CDR3 bases: TGTGCCAACTCCAGGGTTCAGCCCCAGCATTTT.

The chain carries TRBV19 and TRBJ2-1; TRBD1 agrees at 10 bases. Germline V lookup: CDR1 LNHDA, CDR2 SQIVND (reference sequence). V shed 7 bases, J shed 9 bases, and the junction held 12 bases outside the gene matches. This CDR3 region has 15 residues. CDR3 in DNA: TGTGCCAGTATCCCCGGGACAGGGGTACGCGGTGAGCAGTTCTTC. Its protein is CASIPGTGVRGEQFF.

This clone was detected only a few times. This chain links TRBV7-9 with TRBJ2-7, with 10 bases that match TRBD1. J lost 6 bases, V lost 3 bases, and 5 bases had no gene match. The germline V gene has CDR1 SEHNR and CDR2 FQNEAQ (reference sequence). The CDR3 contains 14 residues. In DNA form, the CDR3 reads TGTGCCAGCAGCTTGGAAGACAGGGGGCTCGAGCAGTACTTC. Translation gives CASSLEDRGLEQYF.

The CDR3 reads CASKGWATLAGAGSEQFF. The CDR3 DNA follows: TGTGCCAGTAAGGGCTGGGCCACCCTAGCGGGAGCAGGGAGTGAGCAGTTCTTC. The genes are TRBV19 and TRBJ2-1; 10 nucleotides align to TRBD2. The J segment lost 9 bases and the V segment lost 7 bases, leaving 21 bases of the junction unmatched. CDR3 length equals 18 residues. Per the germline V gene, CDR1 is LNHDA and CDR2 is SQIVND (reference sequence). Combining the CDR3 with reference TRBV19 and TRBJ2-1 gives the whole variable domain DGGITQSPKYLFRKEGQNVTLSCEQNLNHDAMYWYRQDPGQGLRLIYYSQIVNDFQKGDIAEGYSVSREKKESFPLTVTSAQKNPTAFYLCASKGWATLAGAGSEQFFGPGTRLTVL.

The V and J genes are TRBV28 and TRBJ2-6; maybe TRBD1 (6 bases). CDR1 and CDR2 from the germline V gene are MDHEN and SYDVKM. The CDR3 totals 16 residues. V lost 7 bases to trimming and J lost 0 bases, with 13 bases between them. As DNA, the CDR3 is TGTGCCAGCAAGGGGGTTTCGAACTCTGGGGCCAACGTCCTGACTTTC. Amino acid sequence: CASKGVSNSGANVLTF. The variable domain in full, with the rest retrieved from reference TRBV28 and TRBJ2-6, is DVKVTQSSRYLVKRTGEKVFLECVQDMDHENMFWYRQDPGLGLRLIYFSYDVKMKEKGDIPEGYSVSREKKERFSLILESASTNQTSMYLCASKGVSNSGANVLTFGAGSRLTVL.

In nucleotides, the CDR3 is TGCGCCAGCAGCTTCGGGACACCTGGGACAGATACGCAGTATTTT. It encodes CASSFGTPGTDTQYF. The chain has TRBV5-1 and TRBJ2-3; D possibly corresponds to TRBD1 (6 bases). V lost 2 bases to trimming and J lost 3 bases, with 13 bases between them. Germline V gene data show CDR1 as SGHRS and CDR2 as YFSETQ. The CDR3 sequence is 15 residues long.

The V and J genes are TRBV5-4 and TRBJ2-3, with D possibly matching TRBD2 (5 bases). Germline V gene sequence: CDR1 SGHNT, CDR2 YYREEE (reference sequence). The CDR3 loop spans 14 amino acids. DNA of the CDR3: TGTGCAGCAAGGGCCAGCGGAAGCACAGATACGCAGTATTTT. Translated: CAARASGSTDTQYF.

This clone was seen a few times. The genes are TRBV6-1 and TRBJ2-7, with D perhaps matching TRBD1 (6 bases). The CDR3 runs to 14 residues. V lost 4 bases, J lost 5 bases, and 15 bases lay in between. Germline CDR1 reads MNHNS; CDR2 reads SASEGT. The CDR3: CASSAGTIGNEQYV. CDR3 DNA sequence: TGTGCCAGCAGTGCCGGGACAATAGGCAACGAGCAGTACGTC.

The chain carries TRBV25-1 and TRBJ1-2; D ambiguous. V gave up 1 base and J gave up 2 bases, with 5 bases separating them. The CDR3 spans 13 residues. CDR1 is MGHDK and CDR2 is SYGVNS in the germline V gene. The chain's CDR3 is CASSESGNYGYTF. The CDR3 nucleotides read TGTGCCAGCAGTGAATCCGGGAACTATGGCTACACCTTC.